This T cell receptor (beta chain) was recovered during a study of shared clonotypes between healthy human individuals. Profiling relied on immunoSEQ multiplex PCR, and the TCRdb table lists in-frame clones only, not all of them. Among about 1.5 million clones, more than 95% were seen once, and the ten largest hold over 1%. There are 11 residues in the CDR3. Germline V CDR1 and CDR2: MGHDK, SYGVNS. V gave up 2 bases and J gave up 8 bases, with 4 bases separating them. The sample taken for sequencing was naive CD4+ T cells sorted from blood. The subset was: CD45RA+ positively selected. The TCR was taken from a man aged 25 to 45 in good health. This rearrangement joins TRBV25-1 to TRBJ2-1; D not resolved. The CDR3 DNA follows: TGTGCCAGCAGTGAAATATATGAGCAGTTCTTC. Its translation: CASSEIYEQFF.